Below are 16 T cell receptor beta chains sequenced from a single sample in a study of T cell responses to AZD1222 COVID-19 vaccine. Data came from immunoSEQ multiplex PCR; TCRdb stores just in-frame clones and leaves some out. The sample contains more than 95,000 clones, around 86% of which appear only once. Sequencing was performed on peripheral blood, taken 28 days after the second dose of the MenACWY control vaccine. The receptors originated from an adult who received the MenACWY meningococcal vaccine as a control.

The chain is built from TRBV24-1 and TRBJ2-2; no definite D call. The germline V gene has CDR1 KGHDR and CDR2 SFDVKD. This CDR3 comprises 14 residues. Trimming shortened V by 3 bases and J by 6 bases, and 10 bases separated the two germline ends. The CDR3 spells CATSDTSIPGELFF. The DNA of the CDR3 is TGTGCCACCAGTGATACCTCAATCCCCGGGGAGCTGTTTTTT.

The chain employs TRBV4-3 and TRBJ1-1; D is unclear. CDR1 LGHNA and CDR2 YSLEER come from the germline V gene. This CDR3 contains 14 residues. The germline V and J ends were trimmed by 0 bases and 4 bases, with 9 bases remaining between them. CDR3 DNA: TGCGCCAGCAGCCAAGACCCTGCCGCCACTGAAGCTTTCTTT. It is translated as CASSQDPAATEAFF.

The chain recombines TRBV24-1 with TRBJ2-3; the D gene is possibly TRBD1 (5 bases). Looked up from germline, CDR1 is KGHDR and CDR2 is SFDVKD. The CDR3 totals 16 residues. With 0 bases removed from V and 0 bases from J, the gap between germline ends came to 9 bases. CDR3 in DNA: TGTGCCACCAGTGATTTGTCGGCAGGGAGCACAGATACGCAGTATTTT. Protein sequence: CATSDLSAGSTDTQYF.

The rearrangement joins TRBV7-2 to TRBJ1-4, with 8 positions matching TRBD1. The CDR3 is 16 residues long. Germline loops: CDR1 SGHTA, CDR2 FQGNSA. J gave up 5 bases and V 4 bases, and 9 bases lay outside the gene matches. The CDR3 coding sequence is TGTGCCAGCAGCTGGAGGGGGCAGGGGGCGAATGAAAAACTGTTTTTT. The encoded protein is CASSWRGQGANEKLFF.

The chain is built from TRBV19 and TRBJ1-2, with TRBD1 matching over 8 bases. The germline V gene has CDR1 LNHDA and CDR2 SQIVND (reference sequence). The CDR3 extends over 15 amino acids. J gave up 0 bases and V 9 bases, and 9 bases lay outside the gene matches. The CDR3 sequence: CASRSGGAANYGYTF. The CDR3 coding sequence is TGTGCCAGCCGATCAGGGGGCGCGGCTAACTATGGCTACACCTTC.

This CDR3 is CASSPGKSNTEAFF. CDR3 DNA sequence: TGTGCCAGCTCACCCGGGAAATCAAACACTGAAGCTTTCTTT. The chain joins TRBV18 to TRBJ1-1; D is unclear. CDR3 size: 14 residues. Germline CDR1 reads KGHSH; CDR2 reads LQKENI. The V and J ends lost 3 bases and 2 bases respectively, with 10 bases between them. The full variable domain, in which reference TRBV18 and TRBJ1-1 provide the parts outside the CDR3, is NAGVMQNPRHLVRRRGQEARLRCSPMKGHSHVYWYRQLPEEGLKFMVYLQKENIIDESGMPKERFSAEFPKEGPSILRIQQVVRGDSAAYFCASSPGKSNTEAFFGQGTRLTVV.

The chain links TRBV5-5 to TRBJ1-4; D is uncertain. V shed 1 base and J shed 8 bases, with 6 bases lying between them. The CDR3 spans 12 residues. Germline V gives CDR1 SGHKS, CDR2 YYEKEE (reference sequence). CDR3 protein: CASSLSGEKLFF. Written as DNA, the CDR3 is TGTGCCAGCAGCTTGAGCGGCGAAAAACTGTTTTTT.

J is TRBJ1-1 and V is TRBV5-1, with a weak D call TRBD1 (6 bases). V was shortened by 0 bases and J by 0 bases, with 12 bases between the two germline ends. Germline V gene sequence: CDR1 SGHRS, CDR2 YFSETQ. This CDR3 comprises 16 residues. CDR3 region: CASSLVGRTVNTEAFF. CDR3 in DNA: TGCGCCAGCAGCTTGGTGGGGAGGACAGTGAACACTGAAGCTTTCTTT.

The chain joins TRBV9 to TRBJ1-1; TRBD1 is a possible D gene (6 bases). V was trimmed by 7 bases and J by 2 bases, leaving 18 bases between them. The germline CDR1 and CDR2 sequences are SGDLS and YYNGEE. The CDR3 is 15 amino acids. In nucleotides, the CDR3 is TGTGCCAGCGGACGGGGGCGGGGCGGTAACACTGAAGCTTTCTTT. It codes for CASGRGRGGNTEAFF.

The genes are TRBV3-1 (or the pseudogene TRBV3-2) and TRBJ2-7, with 8 bases lining up with TRBD1. With 5 bases clipped from V and 6 bases from J, the junction kept 18 bases outside the gene matches. There are 17 residues in the CDR3. Germline V lookup: CDR1 LGHDT, CDR2 YNNKEL (reference sequence). The CDR3 DNA reads TGTGCCAGCAGCACCCTCCCCGAACTTGCTGACAGGGGCGAGCAGTACTTC. Translation: CASSTLPELADRGEQYF.

The V gene is TRBV7-3, the J gene TRBJ1-2; D ambiguous. Trimming left V 5 bases short and J 6 bases short, with 16 bases between. CDR3 size: 14 residues. The V gene's germline CDR1 is SGHTA and CDR2 FQGTGA. CDR3 sequence (DNA): TGTGCCAGCAGCGCCACTCCGGGCAACGATGGCTACACCTTC. Translation: CASSATPGNDGYTF.

The rearrangement links TRBV7-8 to TRBJ1-4, with D perhaps matching TRBD1 (6 bases). The length of the CDR3 is 15 residues. Per the germline V gene, CDR1 is SGHVS and CDR2 is FQNEAQ. V was shortened by 4 bases and J by 0 bases, with 9 bases between the two germline ends. The CDR3 reads CASSSGQSTNEKLFF. CDR3 DNA: TGTGCCAGCAGCTCCGGACAGTCAACTAATGAAAAACTGTTTTTT.

The chain couples TRBV16 to TRBJ1-5; D might be TRBD1 (5 bases). Deletions cut 1 base from V and 0 bases from J, with 13 bases between. Germline CDR1 is KGHSY and CDR2 is FQNENV. CDR3 length equals 17 residues. In nucleotides, the CDR3 is TGTGCCAGCAGCCAATTCTCAGGGACGGGTAGCAATCAGCCCCAGCATTTT. It specifies CASSQFSGTGSNQPQHF.

In this sample, this clone turned up a few times. V and J are TRBV11-2 and TRBJ2-5; D tentatively fits TRBD1 or TRBD2 (5 bases each). Trimming stripped 5 bases from V and 5 bases from J, with 9 bases between. The CDR3 runs 12 residues. CDR1 is SGHAT, CDR2 FQNNGV, per germline. The CDR3 region is CASSRDLETQYF. CDR3 nucleotides: TGTGCCAGCAGCCGGGACCTGGAGACCCAGTACTTC. Full variable domain (missing parts from reference TRBV11-2 and TRBJ2-5): EAGVAQSPRYKIIEKRQSVAFWCNPISGHATLYWYQQILGQGPKLLIQFQNNGVVDDSQLPKDRFSAERLKGVDSTLKIQPAKLEDSAVYLCASSRDLETQYFGPGTRLLVL.

The chain links TRBV7-2 to TRBJ1-3; D is possibly TRBD1 (5 bases). In germline, CDR1 is SGHTA, CDR2 FQGNSA. The CDR3 length is 15 residues. The V and J ends lost 7 bases and 0 bases respectively, with 13 bases between them. The CDR3 loop reads CASMVGAFSGNTIYF. For the CDR3, the DNA is TGTGCCAGCATGGTTGGGGCATTCTCTGGAAACACCATATATTTT.

V and J are TRBV24-1 and TRBJ2-2, with TRBD1 matching over 12 bases. The trim removed 9 bases at V and 6 bases at J, leaving 10 bases unmatched. This CDR3 is 16 amino acids long. Germline CDR1 is KGHDR and CDR2 is SFDVKD. The CDR3 nucleotides read TGTGCCACCTCCCGGGACAGGGGGCTCGGTGCCGGGGAGCTGTTTTTT. Translating it yields CATSRDRGLGAGELFF.